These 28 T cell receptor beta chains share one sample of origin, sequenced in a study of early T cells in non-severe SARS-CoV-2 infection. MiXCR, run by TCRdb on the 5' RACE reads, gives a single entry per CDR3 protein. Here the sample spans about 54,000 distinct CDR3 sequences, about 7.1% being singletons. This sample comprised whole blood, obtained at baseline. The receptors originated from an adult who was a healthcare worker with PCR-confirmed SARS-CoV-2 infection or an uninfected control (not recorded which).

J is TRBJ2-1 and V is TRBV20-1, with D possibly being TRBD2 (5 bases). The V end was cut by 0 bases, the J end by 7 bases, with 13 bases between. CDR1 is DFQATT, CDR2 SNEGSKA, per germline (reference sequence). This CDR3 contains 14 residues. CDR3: CSARDRLGGNEQFF. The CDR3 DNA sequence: TGCAGTGCTAGAGATAGGTTGGGCGGGAATGAGCAGTTCTTC.

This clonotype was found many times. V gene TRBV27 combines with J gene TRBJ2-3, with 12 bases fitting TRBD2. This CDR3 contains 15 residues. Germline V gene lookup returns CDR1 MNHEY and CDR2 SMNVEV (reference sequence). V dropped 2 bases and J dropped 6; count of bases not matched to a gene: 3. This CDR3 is CASSLLAGGLDTQYF. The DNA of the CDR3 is TGTGCCAGCAGTTTACTAGCGGGGGGGTTGGATACGCAGTATTTT.

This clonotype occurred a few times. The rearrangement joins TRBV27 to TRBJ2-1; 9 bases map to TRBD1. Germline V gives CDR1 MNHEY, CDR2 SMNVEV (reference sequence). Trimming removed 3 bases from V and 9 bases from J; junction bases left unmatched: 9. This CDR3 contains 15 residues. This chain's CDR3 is CASSFRGTGFIEQFF. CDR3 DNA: TGTGCCAGCAGTTTCCGAGGGACAGGGTTTATTGAGCAGTTCTTC.

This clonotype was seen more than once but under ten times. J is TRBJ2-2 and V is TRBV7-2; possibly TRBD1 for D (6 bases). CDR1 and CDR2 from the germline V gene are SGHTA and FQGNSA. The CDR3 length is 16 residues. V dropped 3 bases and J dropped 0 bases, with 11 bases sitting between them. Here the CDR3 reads CASSFFRQANTGELFF. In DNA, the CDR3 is TGTGCCAGCAGCTTCTTCCGACAGGCGAACACCGGGGAGCTGTTTTTT.

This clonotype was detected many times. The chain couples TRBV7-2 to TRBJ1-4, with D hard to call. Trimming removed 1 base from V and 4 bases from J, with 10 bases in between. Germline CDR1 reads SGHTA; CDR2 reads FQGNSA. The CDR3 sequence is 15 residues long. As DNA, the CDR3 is TGTGCCAGCAGCTTAGTCACCGGCTATAATGAAAAACTGTTTTTT. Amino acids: CASSLVTGYNEKLFF.

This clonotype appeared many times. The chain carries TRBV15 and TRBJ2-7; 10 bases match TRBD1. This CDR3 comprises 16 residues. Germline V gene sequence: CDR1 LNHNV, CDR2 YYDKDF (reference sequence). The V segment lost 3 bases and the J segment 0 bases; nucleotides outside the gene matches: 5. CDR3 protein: CATSRWTGGSSYEQYF. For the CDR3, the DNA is TGTGCCACCAGCAGGTGGACAGGGGGTAGCTCCTACGAGCAGTACTTC. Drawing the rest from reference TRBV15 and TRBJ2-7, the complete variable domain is DAMVIQNPRYQVTQFGKPVTLSCSQTLNHNVMYWYQQKSSQAPKLLFHYYDKDFNNEADTPDNFQSRRPNTSFCFLDIRSPGLGDTAMYLCATSRWTGGSSYEQYFGPGTRLTVT.

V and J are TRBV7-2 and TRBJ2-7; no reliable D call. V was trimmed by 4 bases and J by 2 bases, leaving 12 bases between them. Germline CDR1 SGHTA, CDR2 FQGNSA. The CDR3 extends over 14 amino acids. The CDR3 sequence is CASSSGPIPYEQYF. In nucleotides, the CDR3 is TGTGCCAGCAGCTCCGGTCCCATTCCCTACGAGCAGTACTTC.

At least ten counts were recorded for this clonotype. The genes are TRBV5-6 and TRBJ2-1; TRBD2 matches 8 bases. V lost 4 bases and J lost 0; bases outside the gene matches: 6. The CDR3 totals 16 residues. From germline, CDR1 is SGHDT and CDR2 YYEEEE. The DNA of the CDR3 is TGTGCCAGCAGCCGAACTAGCGGACCCTCCTACAATGAGCAGTTCTTC. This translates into CASSRTSGPSYNEQFF.

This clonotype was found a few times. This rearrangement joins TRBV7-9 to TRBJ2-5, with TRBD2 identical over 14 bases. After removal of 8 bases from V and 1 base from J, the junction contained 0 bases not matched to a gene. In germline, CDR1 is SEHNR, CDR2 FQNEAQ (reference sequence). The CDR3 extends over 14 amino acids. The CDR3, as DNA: TGTGCCAGCGGACTAGCGGGGGGCCAAGAGACCCAGTACTTC. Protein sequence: CASGLAGGQETQYF.

Written as DNA, the CDR3 is TGTGCCAGCAGCCGAGGGGGCGTCTACGAGCAGTACTTC. This codes for CASSRGGVYEQYF. This chain joins TRBV7-9 and TRBJ2-7, with 7 nucleotides matching TRBD1. Germline CDR1 reads SEHNR; CDR2 reads FQNEAQ (reference sequence). The length of the CDR3 is 13 residues. J was trimmed by 3 bases and V by 5 bases; bases with no gene match: 4.

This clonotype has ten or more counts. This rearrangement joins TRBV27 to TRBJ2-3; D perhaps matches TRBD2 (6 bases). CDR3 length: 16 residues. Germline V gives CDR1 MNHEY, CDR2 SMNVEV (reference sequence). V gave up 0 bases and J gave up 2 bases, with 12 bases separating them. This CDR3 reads CASSLSIADHTDTQYF. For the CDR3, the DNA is TGTGCCAGCAGTTTATCGATAGCGGACCACACAGATACGCAGTATTTT.

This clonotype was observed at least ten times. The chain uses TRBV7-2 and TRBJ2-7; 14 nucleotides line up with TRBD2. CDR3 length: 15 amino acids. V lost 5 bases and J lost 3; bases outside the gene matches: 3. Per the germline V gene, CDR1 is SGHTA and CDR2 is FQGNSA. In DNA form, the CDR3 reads TGTGCCAGCAGCCTAGGACTAGCGGGGGGCTACGAGCAGTACTTC. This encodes CASSLGLAGGYEQYF.

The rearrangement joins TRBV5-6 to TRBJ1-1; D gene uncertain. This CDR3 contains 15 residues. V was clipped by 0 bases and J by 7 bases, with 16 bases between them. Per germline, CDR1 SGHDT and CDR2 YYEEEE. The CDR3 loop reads CASSLGPDPRIEAFF. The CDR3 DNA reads TGTGCCAGCAGCTTGGGTCCGGACCCCAGAATTGAAGCTTTCTTT.

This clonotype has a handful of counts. The CDR3 DNA reads TGTGCCAGCTCACCATTGCCCGGCACAGGGATAGTAAACTCACCCCTCCACTTT. As protein: CASSPLPGTGIVNSPLHF. The J gene is TRBJ1-6, the V gene TRBV18; D might be TRBD1 (6 bases). Looked up from germline, CDR1 is KGHSH and CDR2 is LQKENI. Trimming pared 2 bases from V and 10 bases from J, leaving 24 bases between. This CDR3 is 18 amino acids long.

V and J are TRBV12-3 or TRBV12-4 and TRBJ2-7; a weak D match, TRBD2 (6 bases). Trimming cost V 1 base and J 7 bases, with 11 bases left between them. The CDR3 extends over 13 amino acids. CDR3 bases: TGTGCCAGCAGTTTAGGGGACTGGATGGAGCAGTACTTC. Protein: CASSLGDWMEQYF.

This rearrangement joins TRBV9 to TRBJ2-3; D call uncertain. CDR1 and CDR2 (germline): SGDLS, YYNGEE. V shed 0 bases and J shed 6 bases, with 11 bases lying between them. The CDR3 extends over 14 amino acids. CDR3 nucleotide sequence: TGTGCCAGCAGCGTAGCTGGGGTTTCGGATACGCAGTATTTT. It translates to CASSVAGVSDTQYF.

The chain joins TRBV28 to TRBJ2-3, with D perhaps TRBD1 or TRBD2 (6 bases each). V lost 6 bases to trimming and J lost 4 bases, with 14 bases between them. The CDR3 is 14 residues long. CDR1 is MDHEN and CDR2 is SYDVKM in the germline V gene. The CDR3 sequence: CASRQTGGADTQYF. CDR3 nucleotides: TGTGCCAGCAGACAGACAGGAGGGGCAGATACGCAGTATTTT.

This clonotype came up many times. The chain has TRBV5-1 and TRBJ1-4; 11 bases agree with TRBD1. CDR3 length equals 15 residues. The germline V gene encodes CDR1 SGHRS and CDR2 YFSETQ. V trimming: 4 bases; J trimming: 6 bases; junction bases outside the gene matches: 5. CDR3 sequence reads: CASSLGQGADEKLFF. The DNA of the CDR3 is TGCGCCAGCAGCCTAGGACAGGGGGCGGATGAAAAACTGTTTTTT.

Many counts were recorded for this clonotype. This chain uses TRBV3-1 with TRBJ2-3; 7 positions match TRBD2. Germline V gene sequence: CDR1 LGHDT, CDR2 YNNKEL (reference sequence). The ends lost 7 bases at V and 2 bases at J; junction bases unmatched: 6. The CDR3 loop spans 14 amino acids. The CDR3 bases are TGTGCCAGCAAGGAGGGACTATACACAGATACGCAGTATTTT. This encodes CASKEGLYTDTQYF.

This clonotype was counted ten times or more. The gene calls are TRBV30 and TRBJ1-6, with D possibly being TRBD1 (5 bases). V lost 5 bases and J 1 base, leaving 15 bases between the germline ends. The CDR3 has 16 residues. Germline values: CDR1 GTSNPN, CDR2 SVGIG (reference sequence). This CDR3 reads CAWARVYGSYNSPLHF. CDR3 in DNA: TGTGCCTGGGCCAGGGTTTATGGTTCCTATAATTCACCCCTCCACTTT.

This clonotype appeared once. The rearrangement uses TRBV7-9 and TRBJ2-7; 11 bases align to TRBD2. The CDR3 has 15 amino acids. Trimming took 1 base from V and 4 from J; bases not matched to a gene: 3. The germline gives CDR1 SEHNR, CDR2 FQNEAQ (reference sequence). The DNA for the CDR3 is TGTGCCAGCAGCTTAGTGACTAGCGGGGTGTACGAGCAGTACTTC. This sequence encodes CASSLVTSGVYEQYF.

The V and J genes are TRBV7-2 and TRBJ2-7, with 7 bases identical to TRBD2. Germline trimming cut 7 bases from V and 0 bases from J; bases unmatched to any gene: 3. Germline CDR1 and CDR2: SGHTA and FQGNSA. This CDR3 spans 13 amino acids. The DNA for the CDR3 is TGTGCCAGCACCCGGGGGGTCTCCTACGAGCAGTACTTC. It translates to CASTRGVSYEQYF.

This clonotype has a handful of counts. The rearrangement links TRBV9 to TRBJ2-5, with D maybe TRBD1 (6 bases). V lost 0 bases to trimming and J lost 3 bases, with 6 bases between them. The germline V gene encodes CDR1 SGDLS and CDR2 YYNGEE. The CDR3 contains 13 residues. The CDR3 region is CASSVAGEETQYF. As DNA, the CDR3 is TGTGCCAGCAGCGTAGCAGGGGAAGAGACCCAGTACTTC.

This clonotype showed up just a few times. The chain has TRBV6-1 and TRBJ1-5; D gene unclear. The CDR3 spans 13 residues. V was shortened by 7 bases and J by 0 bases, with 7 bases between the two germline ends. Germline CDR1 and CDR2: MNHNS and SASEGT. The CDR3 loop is CASKVNSNQPQHF. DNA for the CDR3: TGTGCCAGCAAGGTGAATAGCAATCAGCCCCAGCATTTT.

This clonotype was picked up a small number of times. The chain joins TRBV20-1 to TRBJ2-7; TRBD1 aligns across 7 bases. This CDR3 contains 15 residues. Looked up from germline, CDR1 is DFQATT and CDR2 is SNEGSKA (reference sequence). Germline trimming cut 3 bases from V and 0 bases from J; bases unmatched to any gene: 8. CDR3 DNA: TGCAGTGCTAGCACGGGACAGCCGAGCTCCTACGAGCAGTACTTC. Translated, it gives CSASTGQPSSYEQYF.

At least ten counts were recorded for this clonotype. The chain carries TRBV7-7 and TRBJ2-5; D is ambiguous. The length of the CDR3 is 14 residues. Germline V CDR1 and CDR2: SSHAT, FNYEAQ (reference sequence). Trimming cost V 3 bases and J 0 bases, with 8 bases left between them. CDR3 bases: TGTGCCAGCAGCTTCAGGACGGACCAAGAGACCCAGTACTTC. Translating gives CASSFRTDQETQYF.

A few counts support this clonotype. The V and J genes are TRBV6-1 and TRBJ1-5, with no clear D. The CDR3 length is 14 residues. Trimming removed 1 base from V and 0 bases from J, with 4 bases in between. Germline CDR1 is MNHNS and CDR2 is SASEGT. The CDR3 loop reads CASSEGGSNQPQHF. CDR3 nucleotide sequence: TGTGCCAGCAGTGAAGGGGGTAGCAATCAGCCCCAGCATTTT.

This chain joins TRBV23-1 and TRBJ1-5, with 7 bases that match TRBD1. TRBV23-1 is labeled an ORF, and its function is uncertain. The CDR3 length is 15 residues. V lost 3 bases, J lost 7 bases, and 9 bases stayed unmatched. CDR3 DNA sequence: TGCGCCAGCAGTCAGGCGACAGGGAGCGAGCAGCCCCAGCATTTT. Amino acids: CASSQATGSEQPQHF.